This T cell receptor beta chain derives from a study of liver allograft versus peripheral blood T cells. For the study at large: In transplanted livers, T cell receptor repertoires were compared with those found in the recipients' peripheral blood. Notes on the study in general: Within liver allografts, T cell receptor repertoires were reportedly different from those in peripheral blood.

By share of the sample, this clonotype is medium-sized. Its target is not known. Germline lookup yields CDR1 SGHDN and CDR2 FVKESK. The CDR3 runs to 14 residues. Trimming shortened V by 0 bases and J by 3 bases, and 8 bases separated the two germline ends. TCRdb reprocessed the reads with MiXCR, giving one entry per CDR3 protein. The profile shows 7,000 to 9,000 distinct CDR3 sequences, 15% to 20% of them singletons. The rearrangement uses TRBV14 and TRBJ1-2, with D possibly TRBD1 on 5 matching bases. The TCR sequence derives from a human patient who had a liver transplant. The graft donor may have contributed some T cells. CDR3 loop: CASSQDRDHYGYTF. In DNA, the CDR3 is TGTGCCAGCAGCCAAGACAGGGACCACTATGGCTACACCTTC.